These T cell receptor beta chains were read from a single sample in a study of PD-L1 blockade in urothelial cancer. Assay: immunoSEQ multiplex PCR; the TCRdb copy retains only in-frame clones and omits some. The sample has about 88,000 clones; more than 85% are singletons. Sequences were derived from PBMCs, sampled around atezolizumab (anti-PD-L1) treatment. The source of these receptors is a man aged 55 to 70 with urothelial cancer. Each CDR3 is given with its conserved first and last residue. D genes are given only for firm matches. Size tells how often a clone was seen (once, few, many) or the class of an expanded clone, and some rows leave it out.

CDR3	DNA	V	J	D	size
CASMIGLSKNEQFF	TGCGCCAGCATGATAGGACTTAGTAAGAATGAGCAGTTCTTC	TRBV10-2	TRBJ2-1	-	-
CASSLDTWGQGALVVNEQFF	TGTGCCAGCAGCTTGGACACCTGGGGTCAGGGGGCATTAGTTGTGAATGAGCAGTTCTTC	TRBV5-4	TRBJ2-1	TRBD1	few
CASSQDWRENTEAFF	TGTGCCAGCAGCCAAGATTGGAGAGAGAACACTGAAGCTTTCTTT	TRBV4-2	TRBJ1-1	-	-
CSVEQGDEQYF	TGCAGCGTTGAACAGGGGGACGAGCAGTACTTC	TRBV29-1	TRBJ2-7	TRBD1	-
CASSQDTNTEAFF	TGTGCCAGCAGCCAGGACACCAACACTGAAGCTTTCTTT	TRBV14	TRBJ1-1	-	-
CASNPGGIYGYTF	TGTGCCAGCAACCCAGGGGGCATTTATGGCTACACCTTC	TRBV6-5	TRBJ1-2	TRBD1	-
CASSREETQYF	TGCGCCAGCAGCCGGGAGGAGACCCAGTACTTC	TRBV5-1	TRBJ2-5	-	-
CASSYVLDGAYGYTF	TGTGCCAGCAGTTACGTACTCGATGGGGCCTATGGCTACACCTTC	TRBV6-6	TRBJ1-2	-	-
CAWSGTTTGELFF	TGTGCCTGGAGTGGGACAACCACCGGGGAGCTGTTTTTT	TRBV30	TRBJ2-2	-	-
CASSLGGGSAYEQYF	TGTGCCAGCAGCTTGGGGGGCGGGAGTGCCTACGAGCAGTACTTC	TRBV5-4	TRBJ2-7	TRBD2	once
CSVGTSGSSSGELFF	TGCAGCGTTGGGACTAGCGGGAGTAGCAGCGGGGAGCTGTTTTTT	TRBV29-1	TRBJ2-2	TRBD2	-
CATGDSRFYGYTF	TGTGCCACGGGGGACAGCCGATTCTATGGCTACACCTTC	TRBV10-3	TRBJ1-2	TRBD1	-
CASSDRGGPDTQYF	TGTGCCAGCAGCGACAGGGGTGGTCCAGATACGCAGTATTTT	TRBV9	TRBJ2-3	TRBD1	-
CASSRTGGLNSPLHF	TGTGCCAGCAGCCGGACAGGGGGCCTTAATTCACCCCTCCACTTT	TRBV6-5	TRBJ1-6	TRBD1	few
CASSGGLAYSYNEQFF	TGTGCCAGTAGTGGAGGACTAGCGTACTCCTACAATGAGCAGTTCTTC	TRBV19	TRBJ2-1	TRBD2	-
CASSLDDAGPQHF	TGCGCCAGCAGCTTGGACGATGCGGGGCCCCAGCATTTT	TRBV5-1	TRBJ1-5	-	-
CASSERQGWETQYF	TGTGCCAGCAGCGAAAGACAGGGGTGGGAGACCCAGTACTTC	TRBV7-2	TRBJ2-5	TRBD1	-
CASSLPTTDTQYF	TGTGCCAGCAGCTTGCCGACTACAGATACGCAGTATTTT	TRBV5-4	TRBJ2-3	-	-
CASSKGAAVGSQPQHF	TGTGCCAGCAGCAAAGGCGCAGCTGTGGGCTCTCAGCCCCAGCATTTT	TRBV21-1	TRBJ1-5	-	-
CASSYSTSGSNTQYF	TGTGCCAGCAGTTACTCGACTAGCGGGAGCAATACGCAGTATTTT	TRBV6-5	TRBJ2-3	TRBD2	-
CASSGSRQGEQYF	TGTGCCAGCAGCGGGTCAAGACAGGGGGAGCAGTACTTC	TRBV6-1	TRBJ2-7	TRBD1	-
CASSERGGVDTEAFF	TGTGCCAGCAGCGAACGAGGGGGGGTCGACACTGAAGCTTTCTTT	TRBV5-6	TRBJ1-1	-	-
CASSPLELDRGLEQYF	TGTGCCAGCTCACCATTAGAGTTGGACAGGGGTCTCGAGCAGTACTTC	TRBV18	TRBJ2-7	TRBD1	-
CASSQTTSGGATDTQYF	TGCGCCAGCAGCCAAACAACTAGCGGGGGGGCGACAGATACGCAGTATTTT	TRBV4-3	TRBJ2-3	TRBD2	-
CASSTERTGELFF	TGTGCCAGTAGTACTGAGCGGACCGGGGAGCTGTTTTTT	TRBV19	TRBJ2-2	-	-
CASKLGHNTGELFF	TGTGCCAGCAAGTTGGGACACAACACCGGGGAGCTGTTTTTT	TRBV9	TRBJ2-2	-	-
CASSSPGQGYEQYF	TGTGCCAGCAGCTCCCCGGGACAGGGCTACGAGCAGTACTTC	TRBV5-4	TRBJ2-7	TRBD1	-
CAWGVNRGLEQYF	TGTGCCTGGGGAGTCAACAGGGGGCTTGAGCAGTACTTC	TRBV30	TRBJ2-7	TRBD1	-
CASSSGLAGEEQFF	TGCGCCAGCAGTTCCGGACTAGCGGGAGAAGAGCAGTTCTTC	TRBV5-1	TRBJ2-1	TRBD2	-
CASSLGQRNQPQHF	TGTGCCAGCAGTTTGGGACAGAGAAATCAGCCCCAGCATTTT	TRBV28	TRBJ1-5	TRBD1	-
CASSIGQEYSPLHF	TGTGCCAGTAGTATCGGACAGGAGTATTCACCCCTCCACTTT	TRBV19	TRBJ1-6	TRBD1	-
CASSPKTSGGAWNEQFF	TGTGCCAGCAGCCCAAAGACTAGCGGGGGGGCTTGGAATGAGCAGTTCTTC	TRBV7-6	TRBJ2-1	TRBD2	once
CASSEATTGTYEQYF	TGTGCCAGCAGTGAAGCTACGACAGGGACCTACGAGCAGTACTTC	TRBV2	TRBJ2-7	TRBD1	-
CASSLAGGSGAPYF	TGTGCCAGCAGCTTGGCGGGCGGGAGCGGGGCGCCGTATTTT	TRBV5-6	TRBJ2-3	TRBD2	few
CASSLDGRPTDTQYF	TGCGCCAGCAGCTTGGATGGCAGGCCCACAGATACGCAGTATTTT	TRBV5-1	TRBJ2-3	-	-
CASSLWRDYGYTF	TGTGCCAGCTCCCTGTGGAGAGACTATGGCTACACCTTC	TRBV18	TRBJ1-2	-	-
CAWRDRHGTGYGNTIYF	TGTGCCTGGAGGGATAGACACGGGACAGGGTATGGAAACACCATATATTTT	TRBV30	TRBJ1-3	TRBD1	-
CASSQEPGGLSDTQYF	TGCGCCAGCAGCCAGGAACCCGGGGGGCTTTCAGATACGCAGTATTTT	TRBV4-3	TRBJ2-3	-	-
CASSYAQGDGYTF	TGTGCCAGCAGTTACGCACAGGGGGATGGCTACACCTTC	TRBV6-6	TRBJ1-2	TRBD1	once
CATYGDIPLDYGYTF	TGTGCCACATATGGGGACATACCTCTTGACTATGGCTACACCTTC	TRBV21-1	TRBJ1-2	-	-
CASSQGTGGRKSYGYTF	TGCGCCAGCAGCCAAGGGACAGGGGGCCGTAAATCCTATGGCTACACCTTC	TRBV4-3	TRBJ1-2	TRBD1	-
CASSARTSGGPLGEQFF	TGTGCCAGTAGTGCTAGGACTAGCGGGGGGCCCCTAGGTGAGCAGTTCTTC	TRBV19	TRBJ2-1	TRBD2	-
CASSFEVSVNTGELFF	TGTGCCAGCAGCTTTGAGGTCAGCGTGAACACCGGGGAGCTGTTTTTT	TRBV7-8	TRBJ2-2	-	-
CASSVAGGGSNEQFF	TGTGCCAGCAGTGTAGCGGGAGGGGGAAGCAATGAGCAGTTCTTC	TRBV5-4	TRBJ2-1	TRBD2	-
CASSVGEWGTEAFF	TGTGCCAGCAGCGTAGGGGAGTGGGGCACTGAAGCTTTCTTT	TRBV9	TRBJ1-1	-	-
CATHQGRSRSRELFF	TGTGCCACCCACCAGGGTCGGTCTAGATCCCGGGAGCTGTTTTTT	TRBV19	TRBJ2-2	-	-
CASSQGPGQGAGQPQHF	TGTGCCAGCAGCCAGGGACCGGGACAGGGGGCCGGTCAGCCCCAGCATTTT	TRBV14	TRBJ1-5	TRBD1	-
CSAKSLDIQYF	TGCAGTGCTAAGAGCCTTGACATTCAGTACTTC	TRBV20-1	TRBJ2-4	-	-
CAWSGSGADTQYF	TGTGCCTGGAGCGGGAGTGGGGCAGATACGCAGTATTTT	TRBV30	TRBJ2-3	-	-
CASSQDSRLAGGYEQYF	TGTGCCAGCAGCCAAGATAGCCGACTAGCGGGAGGCTACGAGCAGTACTTC	TRBV4-2	TRBJ2-7	TRBD2	-
CAWSADTEQFF	TGTGCCTGGAGTGCGGACACTGAGCAGTTCTTC	TRBV30	TRBJ2-1	-	few
CASSLISAGAASYEQYF	TGTGCCAGCAGCTTAATTTCCGCGGGGGCGGCGTCCTACGAGCAGTACTTC	TRBV7-2	TRBJ2-7	-	-
CASSLSPREQYF	TGTGCCAGCAGCTTATCCCCCCGCGAGCAGTACTTC	TRBV7-2	TRBJ2-7	-	-
CASSLGPRGSNTGELFF	TGCGCCAGCAGCTTGGGTCCCAGGGGTTCGAACACCGGGGAGCTGTTTTTT	TRBV5-1	TRBJ2-2	-	-
CASSPSRDRTYEQYF	TGTGCCAGCAGCCCCAGCCGGGACAGGACCTACGAGCAGTACTTC	TRBV7-2	TRBJ2-7	TRBD1	-